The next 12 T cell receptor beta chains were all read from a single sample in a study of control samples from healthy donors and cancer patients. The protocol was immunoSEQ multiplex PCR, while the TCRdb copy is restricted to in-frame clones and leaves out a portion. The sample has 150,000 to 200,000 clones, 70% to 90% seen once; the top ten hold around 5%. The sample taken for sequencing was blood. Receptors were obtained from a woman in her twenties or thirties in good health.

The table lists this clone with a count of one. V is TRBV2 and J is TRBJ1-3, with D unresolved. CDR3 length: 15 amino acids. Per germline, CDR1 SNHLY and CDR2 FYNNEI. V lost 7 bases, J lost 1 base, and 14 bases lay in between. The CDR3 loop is CASTLFRGSGNTIYF. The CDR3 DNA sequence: TGTGCCAGCACGCTATTCCGGGGTTCTGGAAACACCATATATTTT. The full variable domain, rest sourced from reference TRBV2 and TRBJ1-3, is EPEVTQTPSHQVTQMGQEVILRCVPISNHLYFYWYRQILGQKVEFLVSFYNNEISEKSEIFDDQFSVERPDGSNFTLKIRSTKLEDSAMYFCASTLFRGSGNTIYFGEGSWLTVV.

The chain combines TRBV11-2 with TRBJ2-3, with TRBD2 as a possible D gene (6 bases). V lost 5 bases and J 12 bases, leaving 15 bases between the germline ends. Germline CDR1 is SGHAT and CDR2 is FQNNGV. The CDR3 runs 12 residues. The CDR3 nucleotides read TGTGCCAGCAGCCACACCGCGGGGACTCAGTATTTT. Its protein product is CASSHTAGTQYF.

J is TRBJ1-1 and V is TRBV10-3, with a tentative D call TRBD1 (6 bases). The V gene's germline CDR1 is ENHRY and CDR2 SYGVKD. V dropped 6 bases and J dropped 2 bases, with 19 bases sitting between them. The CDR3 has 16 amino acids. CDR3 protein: CAISKSKGQFNTEAFF. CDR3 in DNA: TGTGCCATCAGCAAGTCAAAAGGACAGTTCAACACTGAAGCTTTCTTT.

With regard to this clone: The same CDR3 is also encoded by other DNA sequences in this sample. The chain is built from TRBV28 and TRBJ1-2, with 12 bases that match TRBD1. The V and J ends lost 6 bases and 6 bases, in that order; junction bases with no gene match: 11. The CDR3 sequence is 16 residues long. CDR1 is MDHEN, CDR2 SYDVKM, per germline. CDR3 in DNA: TGTGCCAGCAGACGGGACAGGGGGCGGGGGGTCGATGGCTACACCTTC. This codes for CASRRDRGRGVDGYTF.

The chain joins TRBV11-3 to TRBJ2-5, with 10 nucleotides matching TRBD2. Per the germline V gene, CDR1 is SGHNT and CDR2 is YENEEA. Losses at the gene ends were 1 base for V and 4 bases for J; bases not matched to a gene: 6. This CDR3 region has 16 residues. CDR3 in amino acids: CASSLASGGARETQYF. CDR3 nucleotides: TGTGCCAGCAGCTTAGCGAGCGGGGGGGCCCGAGAGACCCAGTACTTC. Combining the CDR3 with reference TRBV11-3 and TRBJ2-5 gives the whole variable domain EAGVVQSPRYKIIEKKQPVAFWCNPISGHNTLYWYLQNLGQGPELLIRYENEEAVDDSQLPKDRFSAERLKGVDSTLKIQPAELGDSAVYLCASSLASGGARETQYFGPGTRLLVL.

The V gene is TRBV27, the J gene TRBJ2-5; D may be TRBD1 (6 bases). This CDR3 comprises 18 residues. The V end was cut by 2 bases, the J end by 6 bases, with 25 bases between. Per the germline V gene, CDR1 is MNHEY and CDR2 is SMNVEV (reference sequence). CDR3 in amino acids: CASSLAGPNRAGVKTQYF. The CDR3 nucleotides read TGTGCCAGCAGTTTAGCCGGGCCCAACAGGGCCGGAGTCAAGACCCAGTACTTC.

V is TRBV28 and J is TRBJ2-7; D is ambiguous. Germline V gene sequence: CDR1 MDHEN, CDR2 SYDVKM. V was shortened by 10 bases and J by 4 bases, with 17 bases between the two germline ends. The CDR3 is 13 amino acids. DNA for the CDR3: TGTGCCATCCGGACCCTGTCCAATTACGAGCAGTACTTC. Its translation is CAIRTLSNYEQYF.

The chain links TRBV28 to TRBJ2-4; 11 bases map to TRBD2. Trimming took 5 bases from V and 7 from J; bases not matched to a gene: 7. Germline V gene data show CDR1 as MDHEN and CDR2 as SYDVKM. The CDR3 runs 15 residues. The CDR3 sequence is CASSRLAGIYNIQYF. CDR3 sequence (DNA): TGTGCCAGCAGTCGACTAGCGGGAATTTATAACATTCAGTACTTC. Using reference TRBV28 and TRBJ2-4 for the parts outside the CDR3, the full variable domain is DVKVTQSSRYLVKRTGEKVFLECVQDMDHENMFWYRQDPGLGLRLIYFSYDVKMKEKGDIPEGYSVSREKKERFSLILESASTNQTSMYLCASSRLAGIYNIQYFGAGTRLSVL.

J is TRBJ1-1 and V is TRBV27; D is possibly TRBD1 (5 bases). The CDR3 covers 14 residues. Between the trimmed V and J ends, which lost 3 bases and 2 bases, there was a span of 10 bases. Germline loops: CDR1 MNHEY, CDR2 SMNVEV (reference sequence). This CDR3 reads CASSLGQGNTEAFF. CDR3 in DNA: TGTGCCAGCAGTTTGGGGCAGGGAAACACTGAAGCTTTCTTT.

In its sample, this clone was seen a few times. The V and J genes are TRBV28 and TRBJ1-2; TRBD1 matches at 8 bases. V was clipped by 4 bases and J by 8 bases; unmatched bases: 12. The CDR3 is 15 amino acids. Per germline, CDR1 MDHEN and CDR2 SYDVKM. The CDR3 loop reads CASSSGYRGRNGYTF. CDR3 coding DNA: TGTGCCAGCAGTTCCGGATACAGGGGGAGAAACGGCTACACCTTC.

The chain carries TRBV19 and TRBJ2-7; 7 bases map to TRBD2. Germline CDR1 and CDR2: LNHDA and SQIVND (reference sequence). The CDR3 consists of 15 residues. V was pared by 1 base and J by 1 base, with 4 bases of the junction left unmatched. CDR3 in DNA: TGTGCCAGTAGTATAGTGTCTAGCGGATCCTACGAGCAGTACTTC. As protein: CASSIVSSGSYEQYF. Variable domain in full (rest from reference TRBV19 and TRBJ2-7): DGGITQSPKYLFRKEGQNVTLSCEQNLNHDAMYWYRQDPGQGLRLIYYSQIVNDFQKGDIAEGYSVSREKKESFPLTVTSAQKNPTAFYLCASSIVSSGSYEQYFGPGTRLTVT.

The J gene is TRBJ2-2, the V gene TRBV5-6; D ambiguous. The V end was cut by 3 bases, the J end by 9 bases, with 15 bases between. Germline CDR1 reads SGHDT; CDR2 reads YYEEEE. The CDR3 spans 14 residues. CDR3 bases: TGTGCCAGCAGCTGGGGTGGCGTGGTACGGGAGCTGTTTTTT. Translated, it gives CASSWGGVVRELFF.